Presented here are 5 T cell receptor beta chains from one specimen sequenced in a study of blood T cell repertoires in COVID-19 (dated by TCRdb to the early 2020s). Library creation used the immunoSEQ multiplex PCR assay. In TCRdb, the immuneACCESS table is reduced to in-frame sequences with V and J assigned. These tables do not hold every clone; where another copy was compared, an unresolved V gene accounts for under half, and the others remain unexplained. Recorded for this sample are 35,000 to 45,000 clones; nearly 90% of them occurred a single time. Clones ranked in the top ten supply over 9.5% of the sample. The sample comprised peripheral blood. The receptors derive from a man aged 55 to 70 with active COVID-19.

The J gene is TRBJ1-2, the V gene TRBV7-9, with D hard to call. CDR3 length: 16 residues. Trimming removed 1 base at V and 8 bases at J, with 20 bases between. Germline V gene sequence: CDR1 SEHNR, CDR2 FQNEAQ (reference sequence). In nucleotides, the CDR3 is TGTGCCAGCAGCTTAGAAGGGAATGGAGGCCTGGGGGGCTACACCTTC. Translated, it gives CASSLEGNGGLGGYTF.

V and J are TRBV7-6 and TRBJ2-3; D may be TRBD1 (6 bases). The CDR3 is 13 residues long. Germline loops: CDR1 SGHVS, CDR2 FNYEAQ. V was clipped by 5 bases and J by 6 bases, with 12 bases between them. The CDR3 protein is CASSSRGPDTQYF. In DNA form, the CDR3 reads TGTGCCAGCAGCAGCAGGGGACCTGATACGCAGTATTTT.

The DNA of the CDR3 is TGTGCCAGCAGCCAAATAGTGGTTAATGAGCAGTTCTTC. This translates into CASSQIVVNEQFF. The chain links TRBV5-8 to TRBJ2-1; D gene ambiguous. V was cut by 4 bases and J by 7 bases, with 12 bases left in between. CDR3 length equals 13 residues. The germline V gene encodes CDR1 SGHTS and CDR2 YDEGEE.

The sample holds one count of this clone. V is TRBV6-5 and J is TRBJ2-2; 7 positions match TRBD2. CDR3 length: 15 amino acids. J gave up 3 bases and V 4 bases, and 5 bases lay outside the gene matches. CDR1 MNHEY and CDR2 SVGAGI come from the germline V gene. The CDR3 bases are TGTGCCAGCAGTTTATACGCGGGAGACACCGGGGAGCTGTTTTTT. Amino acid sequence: CASSLYAGDTGELFF.

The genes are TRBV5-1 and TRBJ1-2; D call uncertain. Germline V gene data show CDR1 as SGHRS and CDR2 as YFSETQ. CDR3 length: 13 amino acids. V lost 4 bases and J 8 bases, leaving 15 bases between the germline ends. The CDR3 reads CASSMDWAGGYTF. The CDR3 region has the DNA TGCGCCAGCAGCATGGACTGGGCGGGGGGCTACACCTTC. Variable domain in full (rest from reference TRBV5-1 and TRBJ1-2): KAGVTQTPRYLIKTRGQQVTLSCSPISGHRSVSWYQQTPGQGLQFLFEYFSETQRNKGNFPGRFSGRQFSNSRSEMNVSTLELGDSALYLCASSMDWAGGYTFGSGTRLTVV.